This TCR beta chain appears in the sequencing data of a study of T cell responses to AZD1222 COVID-19 vaccine. The study's findings and limits: Across the whole spike, CD4 TCRs peaked at regions 160-218 and 743-854. Without day 14 samples, only post-peak T cell repertoires were studied. Variant regions that are unmutated are reportedly the target of nearly half of spike-specific TCRs.

Profiling relied on immunoSEQ multiplex PCR, and the TCRdb table lists in-frame clones only, not all of them. The data show roughly 140,000 clones, with 90% seen just once and about 3.5% held by the top ten. This clone was picked up one time. Its antigen is unknown. With 2 bases clipped from V and 2 bases from J, the junction kept 7 bases outside the gene matches. The CDR3 extends over 17 amino acids. Germline CDR1 reads SGHTA; CDR2 reads FQGNSA. The source was peripheral blood, collected on day 0 of AZD1222 vaccination. This TCR came from an adult in good health. V gene TRBV7-2 combines with J gene TRBJ2-1, with TRBD2 identical over 9 bases. The CDR3 sequence is CASSLLAGTPAYNEQFF. CDR3 sequence (DNA): TGTGCCAGCAGCTTACTAGCGGGAACCCCCGCCTACAATGAGCAGTTCTTC.